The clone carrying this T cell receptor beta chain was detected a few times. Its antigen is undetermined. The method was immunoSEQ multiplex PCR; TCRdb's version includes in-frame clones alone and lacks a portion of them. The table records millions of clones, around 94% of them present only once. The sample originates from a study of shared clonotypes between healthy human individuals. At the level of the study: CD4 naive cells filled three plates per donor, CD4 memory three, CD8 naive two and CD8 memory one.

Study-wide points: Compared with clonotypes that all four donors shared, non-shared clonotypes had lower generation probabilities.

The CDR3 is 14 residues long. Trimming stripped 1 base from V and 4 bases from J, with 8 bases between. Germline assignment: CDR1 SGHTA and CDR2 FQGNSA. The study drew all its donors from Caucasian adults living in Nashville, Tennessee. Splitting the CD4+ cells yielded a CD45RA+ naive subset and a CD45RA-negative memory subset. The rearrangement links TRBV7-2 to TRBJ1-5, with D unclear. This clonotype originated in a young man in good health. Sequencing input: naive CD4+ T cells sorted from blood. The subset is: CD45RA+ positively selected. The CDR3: CASSLGGLNQPQHF. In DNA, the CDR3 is TGTGCCAGCAGCTTAGGAGGCCTGAATCAGCCCCAGCATTTT.